This T cell receptor beta chain was recovered during a study of cytomegalovirus exposure and HLA in healthy donors. Study background: Falling in the Caucasian-associated ancestry cluster were roughly 86% of 300 to 500 genotyped donors. The study's findings and limits: Earlier findings revealed that most TCR beta V segments proved productive either about 90% or about 30% of the time. Indistinguishable V segments such as TRBV6-2 and TRBV6-3 were excluded. A list of 150 to 200 TCR beta chains associated with cytomegalovirus was given.

This clone occurred a few times. Its antigen is undetermined. Looked up from germline, CDR1 is MDHEN and CDR2 is SYDVKM. The J segment lost 4 bases and the V segment lost 8 bases, leaving 9 bases of the junction unmatched. This CDR3 region has 14 residues. Both 60 Vbeta primers and 13 Jbeta primers went into the PCR. This table comes from immunoSEQ multiplex PCR, and its TCRdb copy is limited to in-frame clones, with some not included. The data show 200,000 or so clones, approximately 82% seen once. The sequencing input was PBMCs. V gene TRBV28 combines with J gene TRBJ2-7; 9 nucleotides agree with TRBD1. The source is a man aged 18 to 29 in good health and CMV-seronegative. Written as DNA, the CDR3 is TGTGCCAGCGGAAGGGACAGGGCCAGGTACGAGCAGTACTTC. Amino acids: CASGRDRARYEQYF.